A single sample is the source of the 32 T cell receptor beta chains below, sequenced in a study of blood T cell repertoires in COVID-19. This table comes from immunoSEQ multiplex PCR, and its TCRdb copy is limited to in-frame clones, with some not included. The sample yields about 160,000 clones, less than 90% seen once. The specimen sequenced was PBMCs or T cells enriched from blood (not recorded which). The receptors stem from a woman aged 45-59 years who had recovered from COVID-19.

The chain links TRBV12-3 or TRBV12-4 to TRBJ1-4; D is undetermined. This CDR3 comprises 12 residues. Trimming stripped 3 bases from V and 11 bases from J, with 10 bases between. The CDR3 is CASSFPASKLFF. The CDR3, as DNA: TGTGCCAGCAGTTTCCCCGCGTCTAAACTGTTTTTT.

The rearrangement uses TRBV10-3 and TRBJ2-3; D may be TRBD1 (6 bases). This CDR3 comprises 13 residues. V lost 7 bases to trimming and J lost 3 bases, with 11 bases between them. Per germline, CDR1 ENHRY and CDR2 SYGVKD. For the CDR3, the DNA is TGTGCCATCACCCCAGGGGAAACAGATACGCAGTATTTT. This sequence encodes CAITPGETDTQYF.

The J gene is TRBJ2-5, the V gene TRBV5-5; D perhaps matches TRBD1 (5 bases). V was shortened by 4 bases and J by 4 bases, with 17 bases between the two germline ends. This CDR3 region has 15 residues. Germline V gene data show CDR1 as SGHKS and CDR2 as YYEKEE (reference sequence). CDR3 sequence reads: CASSRVTQGLETQYF. The CDR3 bases are TGTGCCAGCAGCCGGGTTACCCAGGGTTTAGAGACCCAGTACTTC.

This clone was seen a handful of times. This rearrangement joins TRBV12-5 to TRBJ1-1; TRBD1 is a possible D gene (5 bases). CDR3 length: 15 residues. Trimming stripped 1 base from V and 1 base from J, with 10 bases between. Germline V gene lookup returns CDR1 LGHNT and CDR2 FRNRAP. The CDR3 region has the DNA TGTGCTAGTGGTTTGGCGGGACTCCAGAACACTGAAGCTTTCTTT. This codes for CASGLAGLQNTEAFF.

In its sample, this clone was seen a few times. This CDR3 is also generated by other DNA sequences in the sample. The chain is built from TRBV27 and TRBJ1-6; 7 positions agree with TRBD1. CDR3 size: 13 residues. Per germline, CDR1 MNHEY and CDR2 SMNVEV (reference sequence). V lost 6 bases, J lost 10 bases, and 6 bases stayed unmatched. The CDR3 coding sequence is TGTGCCAGCAGAAACAGGGGAGACTCACCCCTCCACTTT. Translating gives CASRNRGDSPLHF.

This rearrangement joins TRBV11-2 to TRBJ1-2; weak D call: TRBD1 (5 bases). The CDR3 has 15 residues. Trimming took off 1 base at V and 4 bases at J, with 13 bases between the two ends. Germline assignment: CDR1 SGHAT and CDR2 FQNNGV. The CDR3 sequence is CASSLGGTVGYGYTF. The CDR3 nucleotides are TGTGCCAGCAGCTTAGGCGGGACTGTTGGCTATGGCTACACCTTC.

This clone was counted once. The gene calls are TRBV18 and TRBJ2-2; 7 bases are shared with TRBD1. Germline lookup yields CDR1 KGHSH and CDR2 LQKENI. This CDR3 has 16 amino acids. Trimming took 1 base from V and 0 from J; bases not matched to a gene: 2. In nucleotides, the CDR3 is TGTGCCAGCTCACCACGACAGGGAACGAACACCGGGGAGCTGTTTTTT. Encoded protein: CASSPRQGTNTGELFF.

The sample holds one count of this clone. The rearrangement links TRBV7-2 to TRBJ2-5, with D tentatively TRBD2 (5 bases). Trimming left V 4 bases short and J 5 bases short, with 14 bases between. The CDR3 is 14 amino acids. CDR1 is SGHTA, CDR2 FQGNSA, per germline. CDR3 protein: CASSSPPGLETQYF. The DNA for the CDR3 is TGTGCCAGCAGCTCCCCGCCGGGATTGGAGACCCAGTACTTC.

The V call is TRBV12-5, the J call TRBJ2-2, with D unresolved. V lost 0 bases to trimming and J lost 2 bases, with 10 bases between them. CDR3 size: 16 residues. Germline CDR1 and CDR2: LGHNT and FRNRAP. The CDR3 nucleotides read TGTGCTAGTGGTTTGGTACAGTCTGTAAACACCGGGGAGCTGTTTTTT. This sequence encodes CASGLVQSVNTGELFF.

As DNA, the CDR3 is TGTGCCAGCAGTTTTGGAGGAAGCGGCTACACCTTC. This translates into CASSFGGSGYTF. This sequence joins TRBV12-3 or TRBV12-4 and TRBJ1-2, with D unclear. The CDR3 loop spans 12 amino acids. The V end was cut by 3 bases, the J end by 8 bases, with 10 bases between.

CDR3 amino acids: CASSVLAGGSNEQFF. The CDR3 DNA follows: TGTGCCAGTAGCGTTCTAGCGGGAGGTAGTAATGAGCAGTTCTTC. The rearrangement links TRBV19 to TRBJ2-1, with TRBD2 identical over 11 bases. V shed 6 bases and J 7 bases; nucleotides not matched to a gene: 8. The CDR3 runs to 15 residues. Germline CDR1 and CDR2: LNHDA and SQIVND (reference sequence).

The sample holds a few counts of this clone. V and J are TRBV6-2 or TRBV6-3 and TRBJ1-1, with 8 positions matching TRBD1. This CDR3 is 18 amino acids long. V shed 0 bases and J 5 bases; nucleotides not matched to a gene: 14. Germline CDR1 and CDR2: MNHEY and SVGEGT. As DNA, the CDR3 is TGTGCCAGCAGTTACTCCCTGTCGGGGACAGGCCGGAGTACTGAAGCTTTCTTT. Protein product: CASSYSLSGTGRSTEAFF.

CDR3 loop: CASSFGHIKNIQYF. The CDR3 DNA reads TGTGCCAGCAGTTTCGGACATATCAAAAACATTCAGTACTTC. The chain combines TRBV27 with TRBJ2-4, with D tentatively TRBD1 (5 bases). CDR3 length equals 14 residues. The germline V gene has CDR1 MNHEY and CDR2 SMNVEV (reference sequence). The ends were cut back, 3 bases at V and 3 bases at J, with 9 bases in the middle.

The rearrangement joins TRBV21-1 to TRBJ1-6; the DNA was not used to check the table's D call, TRBD1. TRBV21-1 is annotated as a pseudogene. The CDR3 extends over 19 amino acids. Here the CDR3 DNA reads TGTGCCAGCAGCAGAGGGGGGACAGGGGGCGCGGGCGATAATTCACCCCTCCACTTT. As protein: CASSRGGTGGAGDNSPLHF.

The chain uses TRBV10-3 and TRBJ2-7, with 8 bases that match TRBD2. Trimming at V came to 8 bases and at J to 4 bases, leaving 7 bases not matched to a gene. Germline V gene sequence: CDR1 ENHRY, CDR2 SYGVKD. This CDR3 contains 13 residues. The CDR3 sequence is CAIALAGGYEQYF. The CDR3 nucleotides read TGTGCCATCGCCCTAGCGGGCGGATACGAGCAGTACTTC.

V is TRBV5-4 and J is TRBJ2-2; D is uncertain. The V gene lost 1 base and the J gene lost 3 bases, with 7 bases spanning the gap. CDR3 size: 14 residues. In germline, CDR1 is SGHNT, CDR2 YYREEE (reference sequence). The CDR3 reads CASSLSSHTGELFF. Written as DNA, the CDR3 is TGTGCCAGCAGCTTGTCGAGTCACACCGGGGAGCTGTTTTTT.

The J gene is TRBJ2-7, the V gene TRBV20-1, with 8 bases that match TRBD1. Germline CDR1 reads DFQATT; CDR2 reads SNEGSKA (reference sequence). Unmatched junction bases numbered 8, after V lost 7 bases and J lost 9 bases. The CDR3 is 11 amino acids. The CDR3 reads CSVTGASGQYF. The CDR3 DNA reads as TGCAGTGTGACAGGGGCCAGCGGGCAGTACTTC.

This rearrangement joins TRBV5-1 to TRBJ2-4; 10 nucleotides line up with TRBD2. This CDR3 is built from 14 residues. The V gene end was trimmed by 1 base and the J gene end by 8 bases; junction bases not matched to a gene: 3. Per the germline V gene, CDR1 is SGHRS and CDR2 is YFSETQ. The CDR3 DNA reads as TGCGCCAGCAGCTTGCAGAGCGGGGGGGACATTCAGTACTTC. Translation: CASSLQSGGDIQYF. The full variable domain, its missing parts supplied by reference TRBV5-1 and TRBJ2-4, is KAGVTQTPRYLIKTRGQQVTLSCSPISGHRSVSWYQQTPGQGLQFLFEYFSETQRNKGNFPGRFSGRQFSNSRSEMNVSTLELGDSALYLCASSLQSGGDIQYFGAGTRLSVL.

The chain uses TRBV12-5 and TRBJ1-1; D unresolved. Germline V gene sequence: CDR1 LGHNT, CDR2 FRNRAP. The CDR3 has 12 residues. Trimming took 6 bases from V and 5 from J, leaving 10 bases between them. CDR3 amino acids: CASGPGITEAFF. In nucleotides, the CDR3 is TGTGCTAGTGGCCCGGGGATTACTGAAGCTTTCTTT.

The chain has TRBV3-1 (or the pseudogene TRBV3-2) and TRBJ2-7; 9 nucleotides align to TRBD2. The CDR3 spans 19 residues. V shed 0 bases and J 3 bases; nucleotides not matched to a gene: 15. The germline V gene encodes CDR1 LGHDT and CDR2 YNNKEL (reference sequence). The CDR3 sequence is CASSQDGSGAGGHFYEQYF. The CDR3 DNA reads TGTGCCAGCAGCCAAGACGGCAGCGGGGCGGGAGGGCACTTCTACGAGCAGTACTTC.

The gene calls are TRBV7-2 and TRBJ2-2; TRBD1 might be the D (6 bases). The CDR3 runs to 14 residues. Trimming took off 4 bases at V and 4 bases at J, with 10 bases between the two ends. CDR1 is SGHTA, CDR2 FQGNSA, per germline. CDR3 residues: CASSSNRATGELFF. Written as DNA, the CDR3 is TGTGCCAGCAGCTCTAACAGGGCCACCGGGGAGCTGTTTTTT.

The V and J genes are TRBV3-1 (or the pseudogene TRBV3-2) and TRBJ2-5, with TRBD2 identical over 8 bases. This CDR3 has 15 residues. J was trimmed by 4 bases and V by 5 bases; bases with no gene match: 9. Germline-derived CDR1 and CDR2 are LGHDT and YNNKEL (reference sequence). CDR3 in amino acids: CASSASGGAGETQYF. CDR3 DNA sequence: TGTGCCAGCAGCGCATCCGGGGGGGCGGGAGAGACCCAGTACTTC.

V usage is TRBV4-3 and J usage is TRBJ1-6; no clear D gene. With 0 bases removed from V and 9 bases from J, the gap between germline ends came to 9 bases. The length of the CDR3 is 14 residues. Germline values: CDR1 LGHNA, CDR2 YSLEER. The CDR3 protein is CASSQDNRGSPLHF. CDR3 DNA: TGCGCCAGCAGCCAAGATAACCGCGGTTCACCCCTCCACTTT.

The chain has TRBV2 and TRBJ1-6, with D possibly being TRBD1 (6 bases). The V and J ends lost 5 bases and 8 bases respectively, with 16 bases between them. CDR1 and CDR2 from the germline V gene are SNHLY and FYNNEI. The CDR3 spans 15 residues. This CDR3 is CASSFGGAGDSPLHF. CDR3 coding DNA: TGTGCCAGCAGTTTTGGGGGCGCCGGGGATTCACCCCTCCACTTT.

The J gene is TRBJ2-3, the V gene TRBV14; tentatively, D is TRBD1 (6 bases). Trimming took 4 bases from V and 3 from J, leaving 17 bases between them. CDR1 SGHDN and CDR2 FVKESK come from the germline V gene. The CDR3 consists of 16 residues. The CDR3 region is CASSPPRRGPTDTQYF. CDR3 bases: TGTGCCAGCAGCCCACCGCGCAGGGGTCCTACAGATACGCAGTATTTT.

The V call is TRBV19, the J call TRBJ1-2, with 7 bases lining up with TRBD1. Per the germline V gene, CDR1 is LNHDA and CDR2 is SQIVND (reference sequence). The length of the CDR3 is 14 residues. V gave up 5 bases and J gave up 8 bases; unmatched junction bases: 11. The CDR3 spells CASSSQGGTGGYTF. DNA for the CDR3: TGTGCCAGTAGTTCGCAGGGGGGAACGGGAGGCTACACCTTC.

The chain joins TRBV28 to TRBJ1-3; no firm D call. V gave up 8 bases and J gave up 0 bases, with 11 bases separating them. The germline CDR1 and CDR2 sequences are MDHEN and SYDVKM. The CDR3 is 14 amino acids. The CDR3 DNA follows: TGTGCCAGCGAAGCAGGCAACTCTGGAAACACCATATATTTT. Its protein product is CASEAGNSGNTIYF.

Only a few counts were recorded for this clone. V usage is TRBV29-1 and J usage is TRBJ2-3; 8 bases map to TRBD2. There are 15 residues in the CDR3. Unmatched junction bases numbered 10, after V lost 6 bases and J lost 2 bases. Germline V gene data show CDR1 as SQVTM and CDR2 as ANQGSEA. The CDR3 nucleotides read TGCAGCGTCCCTACTGCGGGAGGACTCACAGATACGCAGTATTTT. This gives the protein CSVPTAGGLTDTQYF.

J is TRBJ2-1 and V is TRBV7-3; 10 bases agree with TRBD2. The germline V gene has CDR1 SGHTA and CDR2 FQGTGA. The CDR3 is made up of 15 amino acids. The V gene end was trimmed by 1 base and the J gene end by 8 bases; junction bases not matched to a gene: 5. CDR3 nucleotides: TGTGCCAGCAGCTTAATAGGGACTAGCGTCTATGAGCAGTTCTTC. Amino acid sequence: CASSLIGTSVYEQFF.

This chain uses TRBV28 with TRBJ2-6, with D possibly matching TRBD2 (5 bases). The V gene's germline CDR1 is MDHEN and CDR2 SYDVKM. Trimming pared 8 bases from V and 4 bases from J, leaving 18 bases between. This CDR3 region has 16 residues. The chain's CDR3 is CASSFEGLTGANVLTF. DNA for the CDR3: TGTGCCAGCTCTTTTGAGGGTCTGACCGGGGCCAACGTCCTGACTTTC.

The chain couples TRBV7-9 to TRBJ1-1; D uncertain. V lost 2 bases and J lost 1, with 8 bases in between. The germline V gene encodes CDR1 SEHNR and CDR2 FQNEAQ (reference sequence). The CDR3 has 14 amino acids. CDR3 sequence: CASSLNTGNTEAFF. The DNA of the CDR3 is TGTGCCAGCAGCTTAAATACGGGGAACACTGAAGCTTTCTTT. Drawing the rest from reference TRBV7-9 and TRBJ1-1, the complete variable domain is DTGVSQNPRHKITKRGQNVTFRCDPISEHNRLYWYRQTLGQGPEFLTYFQNEAQLEKSRLLSDRFSAERPKGSFSTLEIQRTEQGDSAMYLCASSLNTGNTEAFFGQGTRLTVV.

V gene TRBV6-7 combines with J gene TRBJ2-5, with a possible D match to TRBD2 (6 bases). TRBV6-7 is identified as an open reading frame with a role that is uncertain. V lost 0 bases to trimming and J lost 0 bases, with 17 bases between them. CDR3 length: 18 residues. The CDR3 loop reads CASSYSKLAGPDQETQYF. The CDR3 DNA sequence: TGTGCCAGCAGTTACTCTAAGTTGGCGGGACCGGACCAAGAGACCCAGTACTTC.